These 24 T cell receptor beta chains originate from one sample sequenced in a study of brain T cells in children with intractable seizures. Method: immunoSEQ multiplex PCR; TCRdb's copy keeps in-frame clones and lacks some. The repertoire holds about 340,000 clones, with approximately 93% as singletons. Time point specified: blood from clinic visit 5 months post-surgery; TSC patient then seizure free. The source material was peripheral blood, sampled more than 4 months after surgery. The source is a boy younger than two with tuberous sclerosis and intractable seizures.

The chain is built from TRBV6-2 or TRBV6-3 and TRBJ2-7, with D unclear. Germline CDR1 MNHEY, CDR2 SVGEGT. Trimming took off 4 bases at V and 2 bases at J, with 6 bases between the two ends. This CDR3 region has 12 residues. The DNA of the CDR3 is TGTGCCAGCAGTTCCGAGGCCTACGAGCAGTACTTC. Amino acids: CASSSEAYEQYF.

This sequence joins TRBV12-3 or TRBV12-4 and TRBJ2-7; D is undetermined. Trimming left V 3 bases short and J 0 bases short, with 6 bases between. There are 13 residues in the CDR3. The CDR3 here is CASSFGLSYEQYF. DNA for the CDR3: TGTGCCAGCAGTTTCGGGCTCTCCTACGAGCAGTACTTC.

The rearrangement joins TRBV27 to TRBJ1-2; 8 bases line up with TRBD1. This CDR3 has 21 amino acids. Germline loops: CDR1 MNHEY, CDR2 SMNVEV (reference sequence). V lost 4 bases to trimming and J lost 0 bases; unmatched junction nucleotides: 22. The CDR3 is CASSSRDRPRATPASNYGYTF. The CDR3 nucleotides are TGTGCCAGCAGTTCCCGGGACAGGCCTCGAGCGACACCAGCCTCTAACTATGGCTACACCTTC.

A single count supports this clone. The V and J genes are TRBV7-2 and TRBJ2-3, with a tentative D call TRBD2 (5 bases). Germline CDR1 and CDR2: SGHTA and FQGNSA. Between the trimmed V and J ends, which lost 1 base and 2 bases, there was a span of 16 bases. The CDR3 runs to 17 residues. CDR3 protein: CASSLVGSGVPTDTQYF. As DNA, the CDR3 is TGTGCCAGCAGCTTAGTGGGGAGCGGAGTCCCCACAGATACGCAGTATTTT.

The chain combines TRBV4-1 with TRBJ2-7; 8 nucleotides align to TRBD2. The ends lost 4 bases at V and 1 base at J; junction bases unmatched: 9. The CDR3 spans 16 residues. CDR1 is MGHRA and CDR2 is YSYEKL in the germline V gene. CDR3 DNA sequence: TGCGCCAGCAGCCCCATTGTTACTAGCGGATCCTACGAGCAGTACTTC. Translating gives CASSPIVTSGSYEQYF.

The chain uses TRBV24-1 and TRBJ2-7; TRBD2 matches 8 bases. Germline V gene data show CDR1 as KGHDR and CDR2 as SFDVKD. The CDR3 extends over 18 amino acids. The V segment lost 1 base and the J segment 0 bases; nucleotides outside the gene matches: 10. The DNA for the CDR3 is TGTGCCACCAGTGATTTTCTTCAGGCGGGAGGATTCTCCTACGAGCAGTACTTC. Its protein product is CATSDFLQAGGFSYEQYF.

This chain links TRBV7-3 with TRBJ2-7; no clear D gene. Germline CDR1 reads SGHTA; CDR2 reads FQGTGA. Between the trimmed V and J ends, which lost 1 base and 3 bases, there was a span of 7 bases. This CDR3 spans 13 amino acids. The CDR3: CASSLNRNYEQYF. The CDR3 DNA is TGTGCCAGCAGCTTAAACAGAAACTACGAGCAGTACTTC.

The chain joins TRBV6-1 to TRBJ2-7; a possible D gene is TRBD2 (7 bases). Germline CDR1 MNHNS, CDR2 SASEGT. CDR3 size: 14 residues. Deletions cut 1 base from V and 3 bases from J, with 10 bases between. CDR3 sequence reads: CASSEVGGLYEQYF. The CDR3 nucleotides read TGTGCCAGCAGTGAAGTCGGGGGGCTCTACGAGCAGTACTTC.

This clone appeared a single time. The chain links TRBV7-9 to TRBJ2-3; 11 bases line up with TRBD2. V lost 1 base and J lost 4; bases outside the gene matches: 1. Germline V gives CDR1 SEHNR, CDR2 FQNEAQ (reference sequence). The CDR3 consists of 15 residues. For the CDR3, the DNA is TGTGCCAGCAGCTTAGAGGGACTAGCGGCAGATACGCAGTATTTT. Translated, it gives CASSLEGLAADTQYF.

The V and J genes are TRBV27 and TRBJ2-7, with TRBD1 matching 8 bases. This CDR3 spans 16 amino acids. The V gene's germline CDR1 is MNHEY and CDR2 SMNVEV (reference sequence). The J segment lost 0 bases and the V segment lost 2 bases, leaving 6 bases of the junction unmatched. The CDR3 sequence is CASSLGQGGSSYEQYF. CDR3 sequence (DNA): TGTGCCAGCAGTTTAGGACAGGGCGGTAGCTCCTACGAGCAGTACTTC.

The V call is TRBV7-8, the J call TRBJ2-5, with D maybe TRBD1 (5 bases). The V and J ends lost 5 bases and 5 bases respectively, with 15 bases between them. Germline CDR1 is SGHVS and CDR2 is FQNEAQ. The CDR3 extends over 14 amino acids. The CDR3 DNA reads as TGTGCCAGCAGCCGGTACAGGTTAGGGGAGACCCAGTACTTC. Residues: CASSRYRLGETQYF.

V gene TRBV28 combines with J gene TRBJ1-1; the D gene is possibly TRBD1 (5 bases). Between the trimmed V and J ends, which lost 6 bases and 0 bases, there was a span of 17 bases. Per germline, CDR1 MDHEN and CDR2 SYDVKM. This CDR3 contains 16 residues. The CDR3 region is CASSRAGTYMNTEAFF. The CDR3 DNA is TGTGCCAGCAGCAGGGCAGGGACCTATATGAACACTGAAGCTTTCTTT. The variable domain in full, with the rest retrieved from reference TRBV28 and TRBJ1-1, is DVKVTQSSRYLVKRTGEKVFLECVQDMDHENMFWYRQDPGLGLRLIYFSYDVKMKEKGDIPEGYSVSREKKERFSLILESASTNQTSMYLCASSRAGTYMNTEAFFGQGTRLTVV.

The rearrangement joins TRBV18 to TRBJ1-2; D might be TRBD1 (6 bases). CDR3 length equals 16 residues. V shed 6 bases and J shed 2 bases, with 19 bases lying between them. Germline values: CDR1 KGHSH, CDR2 LQKENI. DNA of the CDR3: TGTGCCAGCTCTCCCGGGAGAAACAGGGAAAACTATGGCTACACCTTC. It specifies CASSPGRNRENYGYTF.

This chain links TRBV7-9 with TRBJ1-2; 8 bases align to TRBD1. Trimming took 4 bases from V and 8 from J; bases not matched to a gene: 15. The germline V gene has CDR1 SEHNR and CDR2 FQNEAQ (reference sequence). This CDR3 is 16 amino acids long. The CDR3 bases are TGTGCCAGCAGCTCCCCGGGACAGGTCCCCTCTCTGGGCTACACCTTC. This gives the protein CASSSPGQVPSLGYTF.

The V gene is TRBV7-8, the J gene TRBJ2-5, with 7 bases fitting TRBD1. The CDR3 length is 16 residues. Unmatched junction bases numbered 14, after V lost 5 bases and J lost 5 bases. Germline CDR1 and CDR2: SGHVS and FQNEAQ. The CDR3 spells CASSLTGATYLETQYF. The DNA of the CDR3 is TGTGCCAGCAGCCTTACAGGGGCGACATATTTGGAGACCCAGTACTTC.

CDR3 sequence (DNA): TGTGCCAGCTCAAGTAGGGGGCCCGACACTGAAGCTTTCTTT. It translates to CASSSRGPDTEAFF. This rearrangement joins TRBV18 to TRBJ1-1; the match to TRBD1 covers 7 bases. V lost 5 bases and J lost 3; bases outside the gene matches: 6. The germline V gene has CDR1 KGHSH and CDR2 LQKENI. The CDR3 runs to 14 residues. Full variable domain (rest looked up from reference TRBV18 and TRBJ1-1): NAGVMQNPRHLVRRRGQEARLRCSPMKGHSHVYWYRQLPEEGLKFMVYLQKENIIDESGMPKERFSAEFPKEGPSILRIQQVVRGDSAAYFCASSSRGPDTEAFFGQGTRLTVV.

V usage is TRBV10-2 and J usage is TRBJ2-3, with TRBD2 matching over 7 bases. Per germline, CDR1 WSHSY and CDR2 SAAADI. The CDR3 loop spans 14 amino acids. Trimming at V came to 4 bases and at J to 2 bases, leaving 3 bases not matched to a gene. CDR3 loop: CASSGGGFTDTQYF. The DNA of the CDR3 is TGCGCCAGCAGTGGGGGAGGGTTCACAGATACGCAGTATTTT.

The V and J genes are TRBV30 and TRBJ1-3; 10 bases match TRBD1. The ends lost 1 base at V and 2 bases at J; junction bases unmatched: 2. CDR3 size: 15 residues. From germline, CDR1 is GTSNPN and CDR2 SVGIG (reference sequence). CDR3 protein: CAWSAGTGAGNTIYF. The DNA of the CDR3 is TGTGCCTGGAGTGCCGGGACAGGGGCTGGAAACACCATATATTTT.

The V gene is TRBV5-4, the J gene TRBJ2-5; 9 positions match TRBD2. Germline lookup yields CDR1 SGHNT and CDR2 YYREEE (reference sequence). CDR3 size: 20 residues. Losses at the gene ends were 2 bases for V and 4 bases for J; bases not matched to a gene: 21. The CDR3, as DNA: TGTGCCAGCAGCTTTTGGTTCGCACCGCAATTAGCGGGAGTGGTAGAGACCCAGTACTTC. This translates into CASSFWFAPQLAGVVETQYF.

This clone was seen just once. This chain connects TRBV5-1 to TRBJ1-2; TRBD1 matches at 10 bases. The length of the CDR3 is 15 residues. Losses at the gene ends were 2 bases for V and 5 bases for J; bases not matched to a gene: 6. CDR1 is SGHRS, CDR2 YFSETQ, per germline. CDR3 sequence: CASSLGTGVSYGYTF. CDR3 nucleotides: TGCGCCAGCAGCTTAGGGACAGGGGTTTCATATGGCTACACCTTC.

The chain links TRBV7-3 to TRBJ2-2, with 14 bases aligning to TRBD2. This CDR3 is 16 amino acids long. V gave up 5 bases and J gave up 5 bases; unmatched junction bases: 4. Germline V gene data show CDR1 as SGHTA and CDR2 as FQGTGA. The CDR3 spells CASSQGLAGGTGELFF. CDR3 coding DNA: TGTGCCAGCAGCCAAGGACTAGCGGGAGGTACCGGGGAGCTGTTTTTT.

The chain carries TRBV6-5 and TRBJ2-1; D might be TRBD1 (6 bases). CDR3 length: 16 residues. V was cut by 1 base and J by 8 bases, with 18 bases left in between. Germline V gene lookup returns CDR1 MNHEY and CDR2 SVGAGI. CDR3 bases: TGTGCCAGCAGTTACTTCCCCCCCAGGGGTCGGGATGAGCAGTTCTTC. It codes for CASSYFPPRGRDEQFF.

This clone appeared once. CDR3 in amino acids: CASSSASGGTGRYF. CDR3 coding DNA: TGTGCCAGTAGTTCGGCTAGCGGAGGGACCGGTCGGTACTTC. The chain combines TRBV19 with TRBJ2-5; 7 bases are a match to TRBD2. The CDR3 loop spans 14 amino acids. J lost 13 bases, V lost 5 bases, and 16 bases had no gene match. Germline CDR1 LNHDA, CDR2 SQIVND (reference sequence).

The chain is built from TRBV28 and TRBJ2-4, with 11 bases that match TRBD1. Per the germline V gene, CDR1 is MDHEN and CDR2 is SYDVKM. The trim removed 3 bases at V and 5 bases at J, leaving 0 bases unmatched. The length of the CDR3 is 14 residues. Here the CDR3 reads CASSLDRGQNIQYF. Written as DNA, the CDR3 is TGTGCCAGCAGTTTGGACAGGGGGCAAAACATTCAGTACTTC.